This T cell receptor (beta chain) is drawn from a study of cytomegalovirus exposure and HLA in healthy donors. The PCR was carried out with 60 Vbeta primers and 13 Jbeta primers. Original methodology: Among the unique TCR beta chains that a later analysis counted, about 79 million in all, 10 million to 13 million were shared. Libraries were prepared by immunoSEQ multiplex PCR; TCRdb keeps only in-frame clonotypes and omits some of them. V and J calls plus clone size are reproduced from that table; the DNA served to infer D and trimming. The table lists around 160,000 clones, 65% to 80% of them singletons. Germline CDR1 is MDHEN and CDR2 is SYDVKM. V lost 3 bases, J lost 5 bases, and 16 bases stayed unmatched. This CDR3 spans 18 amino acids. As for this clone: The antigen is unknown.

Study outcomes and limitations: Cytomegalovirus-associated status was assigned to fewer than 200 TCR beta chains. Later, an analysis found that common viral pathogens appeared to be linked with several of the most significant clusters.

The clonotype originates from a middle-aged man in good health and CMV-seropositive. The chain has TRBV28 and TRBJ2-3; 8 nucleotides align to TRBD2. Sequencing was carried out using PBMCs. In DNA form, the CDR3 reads TGTGCCAGCAGTTTGATAACCGAAGCGGGAGTAGGGCGAGATACGCAGTATTTT. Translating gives CASSLITEAGVGRDTQYF.